These 32 T cell receptor beta chains originate from one sample sequenced in a study of blood T cell repertoires in COVID-19. Only in-frame clones appear in the TCRdb table, and some are missing; sequencing was by immunoSEQ multiplex PCR. The profile shows 200,000 to 250,000 clones, roughly four fifths of them singletons. The sequenced sample consisted of peripheral blood. These receptors originate from a woman in her 50s with active or convalescent COVID-19.

The J gene is TRBJ1-5, the V gene TRBV12-3 or TRBV12-4, with a tentative D call TRBD1 (5 bases). Trimming took off 7 bases at V and 9 bases at J, with 16 bases between the two ends. The CDR3 contains 13 residues. The CDR3 sequence is CASNPEGVGPQHF. CDR3 coding DNA: TGTGCCAGCAACCCCGAAGGGGTTGGGCCCCAGCATTTT.

This chain joins TRBV21-1 and TRBJ1-5. TRBV21-1 is termed a pseudogene. The CDR3 spans 15 residues. Here the CDR3 reads CASSQGEDGREPQHF. CDR3 bases: TGTGCCAGCAGCCAGGGGGAGGACGGGAGGGAGCCCCAGCATTTT.

The chain employs TRBV9 and TRBJ2-2, with D tentatively TRBD2 (5 bases). Trimming stripped 3 bases from V and 1 base from J, with 10 bases between. Germline V gene lookup returns CDR1 SGDLS and CDR2 YYNGEE. CDR3 size: 15 residues. The chain's CDR3 is CASSARSGNTGELFF. Here the CDR3 DNA reads TGTGCCAGCAGCGCCAGGAGCGGGAACACCGGGGAGCTGTTTTTT.

The chain links TRBV4-2 to TRBJ2-2, with 12 bases fitting TRBD2. The germline CDR1 and CDR2 sequences are LGHNA and YNFKEQ. J was trimmed by 6 bases and V by 3 bases; bases with no gene match: 5. The CDR3 length is 16 residues. CDR3: CASSQSSGGASGELFF. The CDR3 region has the DNA TGTGCCAGCAGCCAGTCTAGCGGGGGGGCGTCCGGGGAGCTGTTTTTT.

Comment on this clone: Other DNA sequences from this sample encode an identical CDR3 as well. The V and J genes are TRBV27 and TRBJ1-1; no firm D call. This CDR3 has 13 amino acids. CDR1 MNHEY and CDR2 SMNVEV come from the germline V gene (reference sequence). The V end was cut by 3 bases, the J end by 1 base, with 6 bases between. CDR3 amino acids: CASSFGGNTEAFF. The CDR3 DNA follows: TGTGCCAGCAGTTTCGGCGGGAACACTGAAGCTTTCTTT.

The rearrangement uses TRBV24-1 and TRBJ2-1, with D tentatively TRBD2 (6 bases). In germline, CDR1 is KGHDR, CDR2 SFDVKD. This CDR3 has 16 residues. The V and J ends lost 5 bases and 0 bases respectively, with 13 bases between them. The CDR3 is CATSGSGGFSYNEQFF. DNA for the CDR3: TGTGCCACCAGTGGTTCTGGGGGGTTCTCCTACAATGAGCAGTTCTTC.

The J gene is TRBJ2-5, the V gene TRBV9; 12 bases match TRBD2. The J segment lost 5 bases and the V segment lost 4 bases, leaving 9 bases of the junction unmatched. Germline V gene sequence: CDR1 SGDLS, CDR2 YYNGEE. The CDR3 extends over 16 amino acids. The DNA of the CDR3 is TGTGCCAGCAGCCCAAGACTAGCGGGAGCGGAGGAGACCCAGTACTTC. Protein sequence: CASSPRLAGAEETQYF.

This clone has at least ten counts. The chain employs TRBV2 and TRBJ1-2; D not certain. CDR1 and CDR2 from the germline V gene are SNHLY and FYNNEI. Trimming removed 6 bases from V and 1 base from J, with 12 bases in between. The CDR3 is 14 residues long. CDR3 in DNA: TGTGCCAGCAGAGCAAGACTAGGTAACTATGGCTACACCTTC. Translating gives CASRARLGNYGYTF.

The chain is built from TRBV30 and TRBJ1-5; D call uncertain. V was pared by 1 base and J by 0 bases, with 10 bases between. Germline V gene sequence: CDR1 GTSNPN, CDR2 SVGIG (reference sequence). CDR3 length: 15 amino acids. CDR3: CAWSASSYSNQPQHF. CDR3 nucleotides: TGTGCCTGGAGTGCTTCGAGTTATAGCAATCAGCCCCAGCATTTT.

This chain links TRBV11-2 with TRBJ1-3; D ambiguous. Germline lookup yields CDR1 SGHAT and CDR2 FQNNGV. The CDR3 covers 11 residues. V dropped 1 base and J dropped 15 bases, with 10 bases sitting between them. The DNA for the CDR3 is TGTGCCAGCAGCTTAGGAGCGGTCCCATATTTT. Protein product: CASSLGAVPYF.

The chain carries TRBV18 and TRBJ2-1; 15 nucleotides match TRBD2. CDR3 length equals 21 residues. V was pared by 1 base and J by 7 bases, with 17 bases of the junction left unmatched. Looked up from germline, CDR1 is KGHSH and CDR2 is LQKENI. CDR3 sequence (DNA): TGTGCCAGCTCACCACGGTCCGGGACTAGCGGGAGGCCCCCGTCATTGAATGAGCAGTTCTTC. Translated: CASSPRSGTSGRPPSLNEQFF.

J is TRBJ2-2 and V is TRBV5-1, with TRBD2 matching 11 bases. Germline-derived CDR1 and CDR2 are SGHRS and YFSETQ. V was pared by 0 bases and J by 5 bases, with 3 bases of the junction left unmatched. There are 16 residues in the CDR3. The DNA of the CDR3 is TGCGCCAGCAGCTTGGTTGTAGCGGGAGGGACCGGGGAGCTGTTTTTT. Amino acids: CASSLVVAGGTGELFF. The full variable domain, completed using reference TRBV5-1 and TRBJ2-2, is KAGVTQTPRYLIKTRGQQVTLSCSPISGHRSVSWYQQTPGQGLQFLFEYFSETQRNKGNFPGRFSGRQFSNSRSEMNVSTLELGDSALYLCASSLVVAGGTGELFFGEGSRLTVL.

This sequence joins TRBV12-3 or TRBV12-4 and TRBJ1-1; maybe TRBD1 (5 bases). The V end lost 6 bases, the J end lost 0 bases, and 8 bases lay between the germline ends. The CDR3 runs to 13 residues. CDR3 DNA sequence: TGTGCCAGCAGCCACAGGTTGAACACTGAAGCTTTCTTT. Its protein product is CASSHRLNTEAFF.

The count of this clone is one. Additional DNA sequences in this sample encode the identical CDR3. The J gene is TRBJ1-5, the V gene TRBV24-1, with no clear D. Germline lookup yields CDR1 KGHDR and CDR2 SFDVKD. V was shortened by 4 bases and J by 4 bases, with 4 bases between the two germline ends. The length of the CDR3 is 12 residues. The CDR3 nucleotides are TGTGCCACCAGTGACAGTAATCAGCCCCAGCATTTT. As protein: CATSDSNQPQHF.

The chain has TRBV5-1 and TRBJ1-1, with 7 positions matching TRBD1. CDR3 length: 14 amino acids. In germline, CDR1 is SGHRS, CDR2 YFSETQ. Trimming took 2 bases from V and 3 from J; bases not matched to a gene: 4. The CDR3 region has the DNA TGCGCCAGCAGCTTAAGCAGGGGGGACACTGAAGCTTTCTTT. Its protein is CASSLSRGDTEAFF. The variable domain in full, with the rest retrieved from reference TRBV5-1 and TRBJ1-1, is KAGVTQTPRYLIKTRGQQVTLSCSPISGHRSVSWYQQTPGQGLQFLFEYFSETQRNKGNFPGRFSGRQFSNSRSEMNVSTLELGDSALYLCASSLSRGDTEAFFGQGTRLTVV.

The chain employs TRBV4-1 and TRBJ1-2, with unresolved D. The length of the CDR3 is 14 residues. Trimming stripped 4 bases from V and 6 bases from J, with 15 bases between. Germline V gives CDR1 MGHRA, CDR2 YSYEKL. The CDR3 region has the DNA TGCGCCAGCAGCCCCCCGGGAAAGAGGAATGGCTACACCTTC. It is translated as CASSPPGKRNGYTF.

The rearrangement uses TRBV6-5 and TRBJ2-3; perhaps TRBD1 as D (6 bases). The CDR3 loop spans 14 amino acids. Deletions cut 3 bases from V and 4 bases from J, with 11 bases between. Per the germline V gene, CDR1 is MNHEY and CDR2 is SVGAGI. CDR3 DNA sequence: TGTGCCAGCAGTTATAGGGCAGGGGCAGATACGCAGTATTTT. Translating it yields CASSYRAGADTQYF.

The chain recombines TRBV3-1 (or the pseudogene TRBV3-2) with TRBJ1-2; D gene uncertain. The germline CDR1 and CDR2 sequences are LGHDT and YNNKEL (reference sequence). V lost 0 bases, J lost 8 bases, and 13 bases lay in between. The CDR3 runs 14 residues. The CDR3 coding sequence is TGTGCCAGCAGCCAAGAATCTCCGTCCGTCGGCTACACCTTC. Translated, it gives CASSQESPSVGYTF.

V is TRBV11-2 and J is TRBJ2-3; 9 nucleotides agree with TRBD2. The CDR3 contains 18 residues. Germline CDR1 and CDR2: SGHAT and FQNNGV. J gave up 0 bases and V 6 bases, and 13 bases lay outside the gene matches. CDR3 coding DNA: TGTGCCAGCAGTCGATTAGGACTAGCGATATCTAGCACAGATACGCAGTATTTT. Its protein product is CASSRLGLAISSTDTQYF. Complete variable domain (other parts from reference TRBV11-2 and TRBJ2-3): EAGVAQSPRYKIIEKRQSVAFWCNPISGHATLYWYQQILGQGPKLLIQFQNNGVVDDSQLPKDRFSAERLKGVDSTLKIQPAKLEDSAVYLCASSRLGLAISSTDTQYFGPGTRLTVL.

The chain combines TRBV3-1 (or the pseudogene TRBV3-2) with TRBJ1-3; possibly TRBD1 for D (5 bases). The CDR3 is 14 amino acids. In germline, CDR1 is LGHDT, CDR2 YNNKEL (reference sequence). V lost 4 bases, J lost 9 bases, and 16 bases lay in between. DNA for the CDR3: TGTGCCAGCAGCCTTGTCTGGGGGGAACGCACCATATATTTT. Translating it yields CASSLVWGERTIYF.

The chain recombines TRBV11-2 with TRBJ2-1; TRBD2 agrees at 9 bases. J gave up 5 bases and V 4 bases, and 6 bases lay outside the gene matches. Germline CDR1 reads SGHAT; CDR2 reads FQNNGV. The CDR3 is 15 residues long. The CDR3 DNA sequence: TGTGCCAGCAGCTCTTCGCCTAGCGGGAACAATGAGCAGTTCTTC. It yields the protein CASSSSPSGNNEQFF.

The chain joins TRBV29-1 to TRBJ2-7; D gene uncertain. Germline V gives CDR1 SQVTM, CDR2 ANQGSEA. V lost 6 bases and J 0 bases, leaving 9 bases between the germline ends. This CDR3 region has 12 residues. CDR3 in amino acids: CSVYRNSYEQYF. Written as DNA, the CDR3 is TGCAGCGTGTACAGAAACTCCTACGAGCAGTACTTC.

V gene TRBV7-9 combines with J gene TRBJ1-3; 7 bases line up with TRBD1. The germline V gene has CDR1 SEHNR and CDR2 FQNEAQ (reference sequence). V trimming: 5 bases; J trimming: 0 bases; junction bases outside the gene matches: 7. The CDR3 sequence is 16 residues long. CDR3 in DNA: TGTGCCAGCAGCCGGACGACAGGGCTCTCTGGAAACACCATATATTTT. This encodes CASSRTTGLSGNTIYF.

The V call is TRBV28, the J call TRBJ1-1, with D unresolved. Deletions cut 7 bases from V and 4 bases from J, with 7 bases between. CDR1 is MDHEN, CDR2 SYDVKM, per germline. The CDR3 runs to 11 residues. CDR3 DNA sequence: TGTGCCAGCACCCGGGGCACTGAAGCTTTCTTT. Its protein product is CASTRGTEAFF.

This chain uses TRBV6-5 with TRBJ2-5, with a possible D match to TRBD1 (6 bases). Trimming left V 5 bases short and J 4 bases short, with 11 bases between. The CDR3 length is 13 residues. Germline V lookup: CDR1 MNHEY, CDR2 SVGAGI. Here the CDR3 reads CASSTRTAETQYF. Written as DNA, the CDR3 is TGTGCCAGCAGTACCAGGACAGCAGAGACCCAGTACTTC.

The V gene is TRBV6-5, the J gene TRBJ1-2, with TRBD1 matching 7 bases. This CDR3 spans 14 amino acids. V lost 2 bases, J lost 4 bases, and 4 bases stayed unmatched. CDR1 and CDR2 from the germline V gene are MNHEY and SVGAGI. The CDR3 spells CASSYSAGGYGYTF. The CDR3 DNA sequence: TGTGCCAGCAGTTACAGTGCAGGGGGCTATGGCTACACCTTC.

The V gene is TRBV5-1, the J gene TRBJ2-7; TRBD1 might be the D (5 bases). V was pared by 0 bases and J by 0 bases, with 10 bases between. Germline V gene data show CDR1 as SGHRS and CDR2 as YFSETQ. There are 15 residues in the CDR3. The CDR3 DNA reads TGCGCCAGCAGCTTGGGGGGCGCTTCCTCCTACGAGCAGTACTTC. Its translation is CASSLGGASSYEQYF. The whole variable domain, filled in from reference TRBV5-1 and TRBJ2-7, reads KAGVTQTPRYLIKTRGQQVTLSCSPISGHRSVSWYQQTPGQGLQFLFEYFSETQRNKGNFPGRFSGRQFSNSRSEMNVSTLELGDSALYLCASSLGGASSYEQYFGPGTRLTVT.

J is TRBJ1-4 and V is TRBV7-9, with D possibly being TRBD1 (5 bases). V was shortened by 8 bases and J by 2 bases, with 12 bases between the two germline ends. Germline-derived CDR1 and CDR2 are SEHNR and FQNEAQ (reference sequence). There are 14 residues in the CDR3. The CDR3 nucleotides read TGTGCCAGCGCTCAGAGACAGACTAATGAAAAACTGTTTTTT. This sequence encodes CASAQRQTNEKLFF.

Notes on this clone: Other DNA variants within this sample encode the same CDR3. The chain has TRBV28 and TRBJ1-2, with TRBD1 matching 7 bases. After removal of 2 bases from V and 4 bases from J, the junction contained 4 bases not matched to a gene. CDR1 and CDR2 (germline): MDHEN, SYDVKM. The CDR3 has 14 amino acids. CDR3 bases: TGTGCCAGCAGTTTAGGAGGGACAGTCTATGGCTACACCTTC. This translates into CASSLGGTVYGYTF.

This sequence joins TRBV4-2 and TRBJ2-5, with D maybe TRBD2 (6 bases). This CDR3 is built from 14 residues. The germline V gene encodes CDR1 LGHNA and CDR2 YNFKEQ. Trimming pared 0 bases from V and 5 bases from J, leaving 10 bases between. The CDR3 DNA is TGTGCCAGCAGCCAAGAAAGCGGGCGTGAGACCCAGTACTTC. Its translation is CASSQESGRETQYF.

In DNA form, the CDR3 reads TGTGCCACCAGCAGGACTAGCGGGACCGAGGTGTGGACAGATACGCAGTATTTT. Translation: CATSRTSGTEVWTDTQYF. The J gene is TRBJ2-3, the V gene TRBV15; 11 positions match TRBD2. J was trimmed by 3 bases and V by 3 bases; bases with no gene match: 11. CDR3 length: 18 amino acids. Germline lookup yields CDR1 LNHNV and CDR2 YYDKDF (reference sequence). Together with reference TRBV15 and TRBJ2-3, the CDR3 gives the full variable domain: DAMVIQNPRYQVTQFGKPVTLSCSQTLNHNVMYWYQQKSSQAPKLLFHYYDKDFNNEADTPDNFQSRRPNTSFCFLDIRSPGLGDTAMYLCATSRTSGTEVWTDTQYFGPGTRLTVL.

This clone was counted only a few times. The chain has TRBV3-1 (or the pseudogene TRBV3-2) and TRBJ2-1; TRBD1 agrees at 10 bases. Germline CDR1 and CDR2: LGHDT and YNNKEL (reference sequence). V lost 4 bases and J lost 6; bases outside the gene matches: 9. The CDR3 covers 16 residues. The CDR3 region is CASSLTGGRYGNEQFF. The CDR3 bases are TGTGCCAGCAGCCTGACAGGGGGCCGGTATGGCAATGAGCAGTTCTTC.